The 30 T cell receptor beta chains below come from one sample, sequenced in a study of T cell repertoires in cytomegalovirus infection. TCRdb reanalysed the reads using MiXCR and keeps one entry per CDR3 protein. The sample holds approximately 250,000 distinct CDR3 sequences, around 8.7% seen once. Sequenced input: PBMCs. These receptors were obtained from a human donor in good health (CMV status not recorded). Some clones in this sample may be carry-over from other donors' samples.

Ten or more counts support this clonotype. This chain joins TRBV7-2 and TRBJ2-1; maybe TRBD2 (6 bases). CDR3 length equals 16 residues. The V gene's germline CDR1 is SGHTA and CDR2 FQGNSA. V gave up 5 bases and J gave up 7 bases, with 21 bases separating them. The CDR3 reads CASSARNRVAGNEQFF. The CDR3 coding sequence is TGTGCCAGCAGCGCCCGGAACCGGGTCGCGGGGAATGAGCAGTTCTTC.

This clonotype was counted at least ten times. This chain joins TRBV11-3 and TRBJ1-1; 7 positions agree with TRBD1. J was trimmed by 0 bases and V by 4 bases; bases with no gene match: 14. Germline CDR1 SGHNT, CDR2 YENEEA. The CDR3 sequence is 18 residues long. The CDR3 sequence: CASSSRQGPSSVNTEAFF. The CDR3 DNA reads TGTGCCAGCAGCTCCCGACAGGGACCCTCTAGCGTGAACACTGAAGCTTTCTTT.

In this sample, this clonotype turned up a few times. The rearrangement links TRBV30 to TRBJ1-1; D is undetermined. V lost 5 bases and J lost 1, with 11 bases in between. There are 13 residues in the CDR3. From germline, CDR1 is GTSNPN and CDR2 SVGIG (reference sequence). CDR3 sequence reads: CAWAWDPNTEAFF. CDR3 in DNA: TGTGCCTGGGCGTGGGATCCGAACACTGAAGCTTTCTTT.

In this sample, this clonotype turned up many times. J is TRBJ1-1 and V is TRBV20-1; D uncertain. With 1 base removed from V and 1 base from J, the gap between germline ends came to 1 base. The CDR3 is 11 amino acids. Germline V gene sequence: CDR1 DFQATT, CDR2 SNEGSKA (reference sequence). The CDR3 DNA reads as TGCAGTGCTAGAGGGAACACTGAAGCTTTCTTT. The encoded protein is CSARGNTEAFF.

There are many counts of this clonotype. The chain is built from TRBV28 and TRBJ1-2; a possible D gene is TRBD1 (5 bases). Germline V gene lookup returns CDR1 MDHEN and CDR2 SYDVKM. The CDR3 runs 18 residues. V lost 8 bases and J 6 bases, leaving 31 bases between the germline ends. The DNA of the CDR3 is TGTGCCAGCGGGAGAGGGGATGCCTCTGGAGGAGCGATGCATGGCTACACCTTC. Residues: CASGRGDASGGAMHGYTF.

This clonotype was seen many times. The V call is TRBV7-2, the J call TRBJ2-7; TRBD2 matches at 9 bases. V lost 5 bases, J lost 3 bases, and 8 bases stayed unmatched. Germline loops: CDR1 SGHTA, CDR2 FQGNSA. The CDR3 is made up of 15 amino acids. For the CDR3, the DNA is TGTGCCAGCAGCCCAGGTTCTAGCGGGGTCTACGAGCAGTACTTC. This translates into CASSPGSSGVYEQYF.

This clonotype was seen ten or more times. V usage is TRBV7-2 and J usage is TRBJ1-3; D unclear. The V and J ends lost 4 bases and 2 bases respectively, with 15 bases between them. The CDR3 is made up of 16 amino acids. Germline V lookup: CDR1 SGHTA, CDR2 FQGNSA. The CDR3 loop reads CASSYGRPRTGNTIYF. The DNA of the CDR3 is TGTGCCAGCAGCTATGGGCGGCCGAGGACTGGAAACACCATATATTTT.

This rearrangement joins TRBV7-3 to TRBJ1-1; D is unclear. Germline assignment: CDR1 SGHTA and CDR2 FQGTGA. V gave up 6 bases and J gave up 1 base, with 12 bases separating them. The CDR3 is made up of 14 amino acids. The DNA of the CDR3 is TGTGCCAGCAGACCGGATGGCAGGAACACTGAAGCTTTCTTT. Amino acids: CASRPDGRNTEAFF.

This clonotype has ten or more counts. The chain uses TRBV11-3 and TRBJ2-4; possible D gene TRBD2, 5 bases. Germline assignment: CDR1 SGHNT and CDR2 YENEEA. This CDR3 comprises 14 residues. V lost 1 base to trimming and J lost 8 bases, with 12 bases between them. In DNA form, the CDR3 reads TGTGCCAGCAGCTTAGCCGGACTGAGGGACATTCAGTACTTC. It codes for CASSLAGLRDIQYF.

This rearrangement joins TRBV6-2 or TRBV6-3 to TRBJ2-7, with D perhaps given as TRBD1 or TRBD2 (5 bases each). Germline V CDR1 and CDR2: MNHEY, SVGEGT. There are 21 residues in the CDR3. V was shortened by 0 bases and J by 2 bases, with 29 bases between the two germline ends. This chain's CDR3 is CASSYSVGSGTGSRSPYEQYF. The CDR3 DNA follows: TGTGCCAGCAGTTACTCCGTCGGGTCGGGGACGGGATCTAGATCCCCCTACGAGCAGTACTTC.

This clonotype was observed many times. The CDR3 DNA reads as TGTGCCAGCAGCCAAGAAGGAACCTCAGGAGTCTACGAGCAGTACTTC. Protein sequence: CASSQEGTSGVYEQYF. The chain combines TRBV4-2 with TRBJ2-7; D call uncertain. The ends were cut back, 0 bases at V and 3 bases at J, with 15 bases in the middle. This CDR3 is 16 amino acids long. The germline CDR1 and CDR2 sequences are LGHNA and YNFKEQ.

This clonotype occurred many times. The chain is built from TRBV7-2 and TRBJ1-2; 9 bases are shared with TRBD1. J gave up 5 bases and V 1 base, and 2 bases lay outside the gene matches. The germline gives CDR1 SGHTA, CDR2 FQGNSA. This CDR3 region has 14 residues. CDR3 in amino acids: CASSLDRGQYGYTF. CDR3 nucleotide sequence: TGTGCCAGCAGCTTAGACAGGGGGCAGTATGGCTACACCTTC.

The sample holds many counts of this clonotype. The chain carries TRBV7-2 and TRBJ2-1; either TRBD1 or TRBD2 may fit D (5 bases each). The CDR3 length is 18 residues. Germline values: CDR1 SGHTA, CDR2 FQGNSA. The V end was cut by 4 bases, the J end by 0 bases, with 19 bases between. The CDR3 coding sequence is TGTGCCAGCAGCTCCCCCGTGGGGGTTATTCTCTCCTACAATGAGCAGTTCTTC. It yields the protein CASSSPVGVILSYNEQFF.

This clonotype was recorded many times. In DNA, the CDR3 is TGTGCCAGCAGTGACTGGGACAGGGGACCTAATCAGCCCCAGCATTTT. This encodes CASSDWDRGPNQPQHF. V gene TRBV6-4 combines with J gene TRBJ1-5, with 10 nucleotides matching TRBD1. CDR1 and CDR2 from the germline V gene are MRHNA and SNTAGT. The CDR3 is 16 residues long. Trimming removed 1 base from V and 4 bases from J; junction bases left unmatched: 4.

In its sample, this clonotype was seen many times. This sequence joins TRBV7-9 and TRBJ1-2, with D possibly matching TRBD1 (6 bases). The germline CDR1 and CDR2 sequences are SEHNR and FQNEAQ (reference sequence). The V gene lost 2 bases and the J gene lost 4 bases, with 17 bases spanning the gap. This CDR3 has 16 amino acids. CDR3 coding DNA: TGTGCCAGCAGCTTAACAGGGTCGCGGGATCCCTATGGCTACACCTTC. As protein: CASSLTGSRDPYGYTF.

This clonotype has ten or more counts. This chain uses TRBV7-8 with TRBJ1-2; D is ambiguous. CDR3 length equals 15 residues. Per the germline V gene, CDR1 is SGHVS and CDR2 is FQNEAQ. V lost 6 bases and J lost 7, with 21 bases in between. The CDR3 region has the DNA TGTGCCAGCAGTTATACATCTACCGCTAGCGGTGGCTACACCTTC. This translates into CASSYTSTASGGYTF.

This clonotype has ten or more counts. V gene TRBV7-2 combines with J gene TRBJ2-4, with D perhaps TRBD1 (5 bases). Deletions cut 4 bases from V and 7 bases from J, with 17 bases between. The germline gives CDR1 SGHTA, CDR2 FQGNSA. The CDR3 totals 15 residues. In DNA, the CDR3 is TGTGCCAGCAGCTCCTGGACCTCCAAGGGGAACATTCAGTACTTC. Its translation is CASSSWTSKGNIQYF.

Many counts were recorded for this clonotype. The chain has TRBV7-2 and TRBJ1-5; D gene unclear. Germline V gene lookup returns CDR1 SGHTA and CDR2 FQGNSA. The CDR3 consists of 17 residues. With 1 base removed from V and 2 bases from J, the gap between germline ends came to 15 bases. CDR3 in amino acids: CASSLGWQVPGNQPQHF. CDR3 nucleotides: TGTGCCAGCAGCTTAGGATGGCAAGTGCCGGGCAATCAGCCCCAGCATTTT.

This clonotype was seen ten or more times. The V and J genes are TRBV28 and TRBJ1-3; D uncertain. The CDR3 has 11 amino acids. Germline CDR1 reads MDHEN; CDR2 reads SYDVKM. Trimming stripped 3 bases from V and 5 bases from J, with 2 bases between. CDR3 sequence reads: CASSFRNTIYF. The CDR3 DNA follows: TGTGCCAGCAGTTTCAGAAACACCATATATTTT.

The rearrangement uses TRBV3-1 and TRBJ1-6; D not resolved. The germline V and J ends were trimmed by 1 base and 4 bases, with 17 bases remaining between them. CDR3 length equals 18 residues. Germline lookup yields CDR1 LGHDT and CDR2 YNNKEL (reference sequence). CDR3 in amino acids: CASSQALITSFYNSPLHF. For the CDR3, the DNA is TGTGCCAGCAGCCAAGCCCTTATTACGTCGTTTTATAATTCACCCCTCCACTTT.

This clonotype was counted many times. The V gene is TRBV7-2, the J gene TRBJ1-1; D not certain. V lost 0 bases and J 7 bases, leaving 9 bases between the germline ends. From germline, CDR1 is SGHTA and CDR2 FQGNSA. This CDR3 spans 13 amino acids. Written as DNA, the CDR3 is TGTGCCAGCAGCTTAGCTTTAGGGCTTGAAGCTTTCTTT. It is translated as CASSLALGLEAFF.

In this sample, this clonotype turned up a few times. The chain employs TRBV19 and TRBJ2-5, with 8 bases aligning to TRBD2. CDR1 is LNHDA and CDR2 is SQIVND in the germline V gene (reference sequence). The V segment lost 7 bases and the J segment 1 base; nucleotides outside the gene matches: 8. CDR3 size: 15 residues. Written as DNA, the CDR3 is TGTGCCAGTAATGAGAAGCGGGGGCCCCAAGAGACCCAGTACTTC. The encoded protein is CASNEKRGPQETQYF.

This clonotype was detected a few times. The J gene is TRBJ1-4, the V gene TRBV5-1, with D unresolved. The CDR3 sequence is 16 residues long. Trimming pared 4 bases from V and 0 bases from J, leaving 13 bases between. CDR1 is SGHRS and CDR2 is YFSETQ in the germline V gene. The CDR3 DNA sequence: TGCGCCAGCAGCCGTTCATCAGGCCCAACTAATGAAAAACTGTTTTTT. This codes for CASSRSSGPTNEKLFF.

The chain couples TRBV12-3 or TRBV12-4 to TRBJ2-2; the match to TRBD1 covers 9 bases. This CDR3 has 16 residues. Trimming at V came to 5 bases and at J to 5 bases, leaving 9 bases not matched to a gene. The CDR3 sequence: CASSLSGTGRTGELFF. DNA for the CDR3: TGTGCCAGCAGTCTCTCTGGGACAGGGAGGACCGGGGAGCTGTTTTTT.

Written as DNA, the CDR3 is TGCGCCAGCAGCAAGGGACTAGCGGGCGCGGAGCAGTTCTTC. Translated: CASSKGLAGAEQFF. The V gene is TRBV5-1, the J gene TRBJ2-1; 12 bases are a match to TRBD2. CDR3 size: 14 residues. Trimming took 4 bases from V and 10 from J; bases not matched to a gene: 6. Germline V lookup: CDR1 SGHRS, CDR2 YFSETQ.

This clonotype showed up just a few times. The rearrangement links TRBV19 to TRBJ1-4, with D possibly being TRBD1 (5 bases). CDR1 is LNHDA and CDR2 is SQIVND in the germline V gene (reference sequence). Deletions cut 1 base from V and 7 bases from J, with 16 bases between. The CDR3 extends over 16 amino acids. Written as DNA, the CDR3 is TGTGCCAGTAGTATAGTAGTGGGGACGTCGAGTGAAAAACTGTTTTTT. Protein: CASSIVVGTSSEKLFF. Supplemented by reference TRBV19 and TRBJ1-4, the full variable domain reads DGGITQSPKYLFRKEGQNVTLSCEQNLNHDAMYWYRQDPGQGLRLIYYSQIVNDFQKGDIAEGYSVSREKKESFPLTVTSAQKNPTAFYLCASSIVVGTSSEKLFFGSGTQLSVL.

In its sample, this clonotype was seen many times. The chain couples TRBV11-2 to TRBJ2-7, with D hard to call. Trimming removed 5 bases at V and 2 bases at J, with 10 bases between. The CDR3 contains 13 residues. Per the germline V gene, CDR1 is SGHAT and CDR2 is FQNNGV. For the CDR3, the DNA is TGTGCCAGCAGCCCGGTGACCCCCTACGAGCAGTACTTC. This encodes CASSPVTPYEQYF.

This sequence joins TRBV2 and TRBJ2-3; D may match TRBD1 or TRBD2 (5 bases each). The CDR3 totals 15 residues. CDR1 SNHLY and CDR2 FYNNEI come from the germline V gene. V lost 8 bases and J 2 bases, leaving 17 bases between the germline ends. DNA of the CDR3: TGTGCCAGCCGTGCCCGTGGGGGAAACACAGATACGCAGTATTTT. It yields the protein CASRARGGNTDTQYF.

This clonotype was seen many times. The rearrangement uses TRBV7-9 and TRBJ2-6, with TRBD1 matching over 7 bases. CDR1 is SEHNR, CDR2 FQNEAQ, per germline (reference sequence). The J segment lost 4 bases and the V segment lost 5 bases, leaving 8 bases of the junction unmatched. The CDR3 covers 16 residues. CDR3 protein: CASSPRTGPGANVLTF. CDR3 DNA sequence: TGTGCCAGCAGCCCCCGGACAGGCCCCGGGGCCAACGTCCTGACTTTC.

V usage is TRBV20-1 and J usage is TRBJ2-5; D gene unclear. Trimming shortened V by 5 bases and J by 4 bases, and 11 bases separated the two germline ends. Germline V CDR1 and CDR2: DFQATT, SNEGSKA (reference sequence). This CDR3 region has 12 residues. The DNA of the CDR3 is TGCAGTGCTGCAGGTGCGCGAGAGACCCAGTACTTC. Residues: CSAAGARETQYF.